The 26 T cell receptor beta chains in this list originate from one sample, sequenced in a study of identical twins. TCRdb re-analysed the 5' RACE reads in MiXCR, keeping a single row per CDR3 protein. In the table there are 400,000 to 550,000 distinct CDR3 sequences, 20% to 30% of which are singletons. The sample was also reused in another study, on T cells expressing NK-cell markers.

Source material: CD4+ T cells sorted from blood. Receptor source: a woman under 30 in good health.

This clonotype was seen many times. This chain connects TRBV6-2 or TRBV6-3 to TRBJ2-5; D gene ambiguous. V dropped 1 base and J dropped 5 bases, with 2 bases sitting between them. The CDR3 contains 11 residues. In germline, CDR1 is MNHEY, CDR2 SVGEGT. The CDR3 bases are TGTGCCAGCAGTTACTGGGAGACCCAGTACTTC. Translating it yields CASSYWETQYF.

The V and J genes are TRBV9 and TRBJ2-3, with D uncertain. V gave up 0 bases and J gave up 3 bases, with 11 bases separating them. This CDR3 contains 15 residues. Germline V lookup: CDR1 SGDLS, CDR2 YYNGEE. CDR3 sequence: CASSVDWRLTDTQYF. For the CDR3, the DNA is TGTGCCAGCAGCGTAGATTGGCGGTTAACAGATACGCAGTATTTT.

Concerning this clonotype itself: At one boundary the junction diverges from the germline segment, which might be a read error. The chain carries TRBV7-7 and TRBJ2-2; 8 bases are shared with TRBD1. Looked up from germline, CDR1 is SSHAT and CDR2 is FNYEAQ (reference sequence). The CDR3 consists of 15 residues. The CDR3 loop reads CASKGGQGSTGELFF. DNA of the CDR3: TGTGCTAGCAAAGGAGGACAGGGAAGCACCGGGGAGCTGTTTTTT.

V and J are TRBV4-3 and TRBJ2-2; D unclear. V lost 0 bases and J lost 3, with 5 bases in between. Germline CDR1 LGHNA, CDR2 YSLEER. This CDR3 has 14 amino acids. The DNA for the CDR3 is TGCGCCAGCAGCCAAGATCTAGACACCGGGGAGCTGTTTTTT. Translation: CASSQDLDTGELFF.

This clonotype was seen once. CDR3 DNA sequence: TGTGCCAGCAGCGTACAGGTAGACTCCTACGAGCAGTACTTC. Residues: CASSVQVDSYEQYF. The rearrangement uses TRBV9 and TRBJ2-7; D remains unclear. The germline CDR1 and CDR2 sequences are SGDLS and YYNGEE. V was cut by 1 base and J by 0 bases, with 8 bases left in between. This CDR3 is 14 amino acids long.

The sample holds a few counts of this clonotype. This may be a read error, as it is one base from a much larger clone. The chain joins TRBV24-1 to TRBJ2-2, with D possibly TRBD1 on 5 matching bases. Deletions cut 5 bases from V and 3 bases from J, with 6 bases between. The CDR3 is 13 residues long. Germline-derived CDR1 and CDR2 are KGHDR and SFDVKD. This CDR3 is CATSARDTGELFF. CDR3 DNA sequence: TGTGCCACCAGTGCCAGGGACACCGGGGAGCTGTTTTTT.

J is TRBJ1-2 and V is TRBV20-1; 8 positions match TRBD1. Germline V gene lookup returns CDR1 DFQATT and CDR2 SNEGSKA (reference sequence). This CDR3 is built from 11 residues. V gave up 6 bases and J gave up 8 bases; unmatched junction bases: 5. The CDR3 spells CSARTGLGYTF. The CDR3 DNA reads as TGCAGTGCCAGGACAGGGTTGGGCTACACCTTC.

This clonotype was observed a handful of times. The gene calls are TRBV7-3 and TRBJ1-6, with a weak D call TRBD1 (6 bases). Trimming cost V 4 bases and J 10 bases, with 20 bases left between them. The germline CDR1 and CDR2 sequences are SGHTA and FQGTGA. The CDR3 totals 16 residues. CDR3 amino acids: CASSSAGANQGSPLHF. CDR3 DNA: TGTGCCAGCAGCTCCGCAGGAGCCAACCAGGGGTCACCCCTCCACTTT. The full variable domain, rest sourced from reference TRBV7-3 and TRBJ1-6, is GAGVSQTPSNKVTEKGKYVELRCDPISGHTALYWYRQSLGQGPEFLIYFQGTGAADDSGLPNDRFFAVRPEGSVSTLKIQRTERGDSAVYLCASSSAGANQGSPLHFGNGTRLTVT.

This sequence joins TRBV6-6 and TRBJ2-3; no firm D call. V shed 8 bases and J shed 1 base, with 10 bases lying between them. The CDR3 length is 13 residues. The germline CDR1 and CDR2 sequences are MNHNY and SVGAGI (reference sequence). The CDR3, as DNA: TGTGCCAGCGGATGGCCGGGCACAGATACGCAGTATTTT. As protein: CASGWPGTDTQYF.

The sample holds many counts of this clonotype. The chain recombines TRBV5-6 with TRBJ1-2; D unclear. V gave up 1 base and J gave up 6 bases, with 4 bases separating them. The V gene's germline CDR1 is SGHDT and CDR2 YYEEEE. CDR3 length equals 11 residues. This CDR3 is CASSLQDGYTF. CDR3 DNA: TGTGCCAGCAGCTTGCAGGATGGCTACACCTTC.

The gene calls are TRBV21-1 and TRBJ2-2; the table gives TRBD1 as D, unverified against the DNA. TRBV21-1 is noted as a pseudogene. This CDR3 spans 15 amino acids. For the CDR3, the DNA is TGTGCCAGCAGCTCCCAGGGGGAGGTCACCGGGGAGCTGTTTTTT. Protein: CASSSQGEVTGELFF.

This clonotype was seen only a few times. The chain uses TRBV5-1 and TRBJ1-1, with D perhaps matching TRBD1 (6 bases). V was cut by 3 bases and J by 8 bases, with 17 bases left in between. In germline, CDR1 is SGHRS, CDR2 YFSETQ. The CDR3 totals 14 residues. The CDR3 nucleotides read TGCGCCAGCAGCTCCATATGGGGGGCGGGCGAAGCTTTCTTT. Translated, it gives CASSSIWGAGEAFF.

DNA for the CDR3: TGTGCCAGCAGCTATACAGGGATAGTCACCGGGGAGCTGTTTTTT. The encoded protein is CASSYTGIVTGELFF. The chain has TRBV5-6 and TRBJ2-2; TRBD1 might be the D (6 bases). Germline lookup yields CDR1 SGHDT and CDR2 YYEEEE. The CDR3 loop spans 15 amino acids. V was shortened by 3 bases and J by 4 bases, with 13 bases between the two germline ends.

The chain recombines TRBV6-5 with TRBJ2-2; no clear D gene. Looked up from germline, CDR1 is MNHEY and CDR2 is SVGAGI. V lost 0 bases to trimming and J lost 7 bases, with 15 bases between them. The CDR3 runs to 16 residues. This chain's CDR3 is CASSYSWLDLGGELFF. The CDR3 bases are TGTGCCAGCAGTTACTCGTGGCTAGATCTTGGCGGGGAGCTGTTTTTT.

The chain recombines TRBV5-5 with TRBJ1-6, with 7 nucleotides matching TRBD1. Unmatched junction bases numbered 14, after V lost 3 bases and J lost 14 bases. CDR1 and CDR2 from the germline V gene are SGHKS and YYEKEE (reference sequence). The CDR3 consists of 15 residues. CDR3 sequence reads: CASSSPTGLKGALHF. The CDR3 DNA reads as TGTGCCAGCAGCTCGCCGACAGGGCTTAAAGGGGCCCTCCACTTT.

The chain couples TRBV5-1 to TRBJ2-5, with D hard to call. CDR3 size: 13 residues. The germline gives CDR1 SGHRS, CDR2 YFSETQ. V gave up 5 bases and J gave up 3 bases, with 11 bases separating them. As DNA, the CDR3 is TGCGCCAGCAGGCCAGACGGTGAAGAGACCCAGTACTTC. Its protein is CASRPDGEETQYF.

The J gene is TRBJ2-3, the V gene TRBV13, with D hard to call. From germline, CDR1 is PRHDT and CDR2 FYEKMQ (reference sequence). V was shortened by 4 bases and J by 0 bases, with 11 bases between the two germline ends. The CDR3 is made up of 15 amino acids. The CDR3 here is CASSSRRASTDTQYF. CDR3 sequence (DNA): TGTGCCAGCAGCTCAAGACGCGCTAGCACAGATACGCAGTATTTT. Combining the CDR3 with reference TRBV13 and TRBJ2-3 gives the whole variable domain AAGVIQSPRHLIKEKRETATLKCYPIPRHDTVYWYQQGPGQDPQFLISFYEKMQSDKGSIPDRFSAQQFSDYHSELNMSSLELGDSALYFCASSSRRASTDTQYFGPGTRLTVL.

The chain combines TRBV7-9 with TRBJ2-7; D ambiguous. The length of the CDR3 is 14 residues. Germline CDR1 is SEHNR and CDR2 is FQNEAQ (reference sequence). V was trimmed by 3 bases and J by 0 bases, leaving 9 bases between them. CDR3 nucleotide sequence: TGTGCCAGCAGCTTTGGAAACAGCTCCTACGAGCAGTACTTC. Encoded protein: CASSFGNSSYEQYF.

This clonotype has only a few counts. The J gene is TRBJ2-1, the V gene TRBV20-1, with 7 bases that match TRBD2. CDR1 and CDR2 (germline): DFQATT, SNEGSKA (reference sequence). After removal of 3 bases from V and 0 bases from J, the junction contained 11 bases not matched to a gene. The CDR3 consists of 17 residues. The CDR3 here is CSARTLGGVDSYNEQFF. CDR3 in DNA: TGCAGTGCTAGGACCCTTGGGGGGGTGGACTCCTACAATGAGCAGTTCTTC.

In its sample, this clonotype was seen a few times. This sequence joins TRBV3-1 and TRBJ2-7; D is unclear. Germline CDR1 is LGHDT and CDR2 is YNNKEL (reference sequence). Trimming left V 4 bases short and J 9 bases short, with 13 bases between. The CDR3 consists of 12 residues. CDR3 in amino acids: CASSRDITMQYF. In DNA form, the CDR3 reads TGTGCCAGCAGCCGTGATATTACGATGCAGTACTTC.

This chain uses TRBV10-1 with TRBJ2-3, with D unclear. Trimming cost V 3 bases and J 3 bases, with 7 bases left between them. The CDR3 totals 13 residues. Germline V gene data show CDR1 as WNHNN and CDR2 as SYGVQD (reference sequence). The CDR3 bases are TGCGCCAGCAGTGATTCGGCTACAGATACGCAGTATTTT. This gives the protein CASSDSATDTQYF.

In this sample, this clonotype turned up a few times. The rearrangement links TRBV7-9 to TRBJ1-5; the match to TRBD1 covers 10 bases. The J segment lost 2 bases and the V segment lost 6 bases, leaving 7 bases of the junction unmatched. Germline V gives CDR1 SEHNR, CDR2 FQNEAQ (reference sequence). The CDR3 sequence is 16 residues long. CDR3 residues: CASSSTGGAGNQPQHF. CDR3 DNA: TGTGCCAGCAGTTCGACAGGGGGCGCGGGCAATCAGCCCCAGCATTTT.

This clonotype came up a few times. This rearrangement joins TRBV20-1 to TRBJ1-1; possibly TRBD1 for D (6 bases). CDR3 length: 15 amino acids. V was trimmed by 3 bases and J by 3 bases, leaving 17 bases between them. Germline CDR1 DFQATT, CDR2 SNEGSKA (reference sequence). The CDR3 sequence: CSASGRGFIYTEAFF. In DNA, the CDR3 is TGCAGTGCTAGCGGCAGGGGCTTTATTTACACTGAAGCTTTCTTT.

Only a few counts were recorded for this clonotype. The chain recombines TRBV12-3 or TRBV12-4 with TRBJ2-7, with D hard to call. V was cut by 3 bases and J by 2 bases, with 8 bases left in between. The CDR3 has 13 amino acids. This CDR3 is CASSFGTPYEQYF. DNA for the CDR3: TGTGCCAGCAGTTTCGGAACTCCCTACGAGCAGTACTTC.

This clonotype turned up a few times. The rearrangement links TRBV20-1 to TRBJ2-3; no firm D call. The germline gives CDR1 DFQATT, CDR2 SNEGSKA (reference sequence). V was pared by 0 bases and J by 2 bases, with 15 bases between. The CDR3 loop spans 16 amino acids. The DNA for the CDR3 is TGCAGTGCTAGAGATCTGGCTAGACGCGCCACAGATACGCAGTATTTT. It encodes CSARDLARRATDTQYF.

This clonotype has only a few counts. For the CDR3, the DNA is TGTGCCAGCAGTTGGGGCTTCCACTCCTACAATGAGCAGTTCTTC. Its protein is CASSWGFHSYNEQFF. V usage is TRBV12-3 or TRBV12-4 and J usage is TRBJ2-1; D might be TRBD1 (5 bases). V was pared by 4 bases and J by 0 bases, with 10 bases between. The CDR3 extends over 15 amino acids.